These 14 T cell receptor beta chains originate from one sample sequenced in a study of T cell changes during pregnancy in multiple sclerosis. Libraries were prepared by immunoSEQ multiplex PCR; TCRdb keeps only in-frame clonotypes and omits some of them. This table holds more than 90,000 clones, almost 95% found once. The sample was peripheral blood, taken after pregnancy. The receptor source for this set is a female donor with multiple sclerosis, enrolled in a pregnancy study.

This chain connects TRBV21-1 to TRBJ1-2; TRBD1 is taken as the D call from the table, unchecked against the DNA. TRBV21-1 is a pseudogene. The CDR3 has 18 residues. For the CDR3, the DNA is TGTGCCAGCAGCAAAGTGGGGACAGGGGAGACTGCTAACTATGGCTACACCTTC. It specifies CASSKVGTGETANYGYTF.

V and J are TRBV12-5 and TRBJ2-5, with 10 bases lining up with TRBD2. The CDR3 length is 18 residues. J was trimmed by 2 bases and V by 0 bases; bases with no gene match: 9. Germline V lookup: CDR1 LGHNT, CDR2 FRNRAP. CDR3: CASGLVVKSGRAQETQYF. The CDR3 nucleotides read TGTGCTAGTGGTTTGGTAGTCAAAAGCGGGAGGGCTCAAGAGACCCAGTACTTC.

V is TRBV30 and J is TRBJ1-5; perhaps TRBD1 as D (5 bases). The CDR3 sequence is 14 residues long. The V end lost 1 base, the J end lost 6 bases, and 13 bases lay between the germline ends. Germline CDR1 reads GTSNPN; CDR2 reads SVGIG (reference sequence). DNA of the CDR3: TGTGCCTGGAGTGCCCTGGGGGGGGGTCAGCCCCAGCATTTT. It translates to CAWSALGGGQPQHF. The entire variable domain, with the rest obtained from reference TRBV30 and TRBJ1-5, is as follows: SQTIHQWPATLVQPVGSPLSLECTVEGTSNPNLYWYRQAAGRGLQLLFYSVGIGQISSEVPQNLSASRPQDRQFILSSKKLLLSDSGFYLCAWSALGGGQPQHFGDGTRLSIL.

CDR3 bases: TGTGCCAGCAGGGTCAGATCTGGGGCCAACGTCCTGACTTTC. It yields the protein CASRVRSGANVLTF. The chain carries TRBV12-1 and TRBJ2-6; the D segment call TRBD1 is taken from the table without a DNA check. TRBV12-1 is shown as a pseudogene. CDR3 length: 14 residues.

The V and J genes are TRBV18 and TRBJ1-4; 9 bases line up with TRBD1. Germline CDR1 is KGHSH and CDR2 is LQKENI. The CDR3 runs 15 residues. V lost 4 bases and J lost 7; bases outside the gene matches: 7. The CDR3 reads CASSLSGTGSEKLFF. The CDR3 coding sequence is TGTGCCAGCTCACTTTCCGGGACAGGGTCTGAAAAACTGTTTTTT.

The gene calls are TRBV6-1 and TRBJ1-1, with D uncertain. V lost 7 bases and J lost 6, with 9 bases in between. The CDR3 is 11 amino acids. Germline V gene data show CDR1 as MNHNS and CDR2 as SASEGT. CDR3 region: CASIQRAEAFF. CDR3 bases: TGTGCCAGCATTCAGCGGGCTGAAGCTTTCTTT.

A single count supports this clone. The rearrangement uses TRBV2 and TRBJ1-1, with D perhaps matching TRBD1 (6 bases). The CDR3 consists of 12 residues. V lost 9 bases and J 3 bases, leaving 11 bases between the germline ends. Germline V lookup: CDR1 SNHLY, CDR2 FYNNEI. Written as DNA, the CDR3 is TGTGCCAGTCAGGACAGCCACACTGAAGCTTTCTTT. This translates into CASQDSHTEAFF.

The chain carries TRBV29-1 and TRBJ1-6; 7 nucleotides match TRBD1. CDR1 SQVTM and CDR2 ANQGSEA come from the germline V gene. The CDR3 contains 19 residues. The V and J ends lost 7 bases and 1 base, in that order; junction bases with no gene match: 19. CDR3 nucleotides: TGCAGCGGCCGGGACAGCGAAATGACCTGCGGATCCTATAATTCACCCCTCCACTTT. This codes for CSGRDSEMTCGSYNSPLHF.

CDR3 residues: CASSQELRDRYYGYTF. In DNA, the CDR3 is TGCGCCAGCAGCCAAGAGCTTAGGGACAGGTACTATGGCTACACCTTC. The chain couples TRBV4-3 to TRBJ1-2, with 8 bases aligning to TRBD1. Losses at the gene ends were 0 bases for V and 3 bases for J; bases not matched to a gene: 6. CDR1 and CDR2 (germline): LGHNA, YSLEER. CDR3 length: 16 amino acids.

The chain has TRBV6-6 and TRBJ2-3, with 12 nucleotides matching TRBD1. The germline V gene encodes CDR1 MNHNY and CDR2 SVGAGI (reference sequence). This CDR3 is 16 amino acids long. V lost 5 bases and J lost 4; bases outside the gene matches: 7. CDR3: CASSNRDRGQADTQYF. CDR3 coding DNA: TGTGCCAGCAGTAACCGGGACAGGGGGCAAGCAGATACGCAGTATTTT.

V is TRBV7-8 and J is TRBJ2-7; TRBD2 might be the D (6 bases). The length of the CDR3 is 13 residues. Trimming shortened V by 6 bases and J by 3 bases, and 12 bases separated the two germline ends. CDR1 is SGHVS, CDR2 FQNEAQ, per germline. The CDR3 DNA follows: TGTGCCAGCAGGAACCGGGACTTCTACGAGCAGTACTTC. Its protein is CASRNRDFYEQYF.

The gene calls are TRBV11-1 and TRBJ1-1; TRBD1 aligns across 8 bases. Losses at the gene ends were 2 bases for V and 3 bases for J; bases not matched to a gene: 11. Germline lookup yields CDR1 SGHAT and CDR2 FQDESV (reference sequence). The CDR3 has 17 amino acids. The CDR3 is CASSLLQGATIDTEAFF. CDR3 nucleotide sequence: TGTGCCAGCAGCTTATTGCAGGGGGCGACTATCGACACTGAAGCTTTCTTT. Supplemented by reference TRBV11-1 and TRBJ1-1, the full variable domain reads EAEVAQSPRYKITEKSQAVAFWCDPISGHATLYWYRQILGQGPELLVQFQDESVVDDSQLPKDRFSAERLKGVDSTLKIQPAELGDSAMYLCASSLLQGATIDTEAFFGQGTRLTVV.

The gene calls are TRBV6-5 and TRBJ2-7; D perhaps matches TRBD1 (6 bases). The CDR3 totals 14 residues. V lost 6 bases, J lost 1 base, and 13 bases lay in between. CDR1 is MNHEY, CDR2 SVGAGI, per germline. The CDR3 protein is CASRPRDKSYEQYF. Written as DNA, the CDR3 is TGTGCCAGCAGGCCCCGGGACAAGTCCTACGAGCAGTACTTC.

V gene TRBV30 combines with J gene TRBJ2-1; 8 bases agree with TRBD2. The CDR3 loop spans 13 amino acids. The J segment lost 3 bases and the V segment lost 4 bases, leaving 2 bases of the junction unmatched. From germline, CDR1 is GTSNPN and CDR2 SVGIG (reference sequence). The CDR3 spells CAWISGVYNEQFF. CDR3 sequence (DNA): TGTGCCTGGATTAGCGGGGTCTACAATGAGCAGTTCTTC. Using reference TRBV30 and TRBJ2-1 for the parts outside the CDR3, the full variable domain is SQTIHQWPATLVQPVGSPLSLECTVEGTSNPNLYWYRQAAGRGLQLLFYSVGIGQISSEVPQNLSASRPQDRQFILSSKKLLLSDSGFYLCAWISGVYNEQFFGPGTRLTVL.